The 24 T cell receptor beta chains below all came from one sample that was sequenced in a study of human T cells and chemical hapten exposure. This sample's time point: pre-sensitization, week 0. Noted treatment: therapeutic diphenylcyclopropenone sensitization with weekly scalp DPC. TCRdb processed the RACE reads anew with MiXCR; each CDR3 protein has one entry. The data show about 180,000 distinct CDR3 sequences, about 31% seen once. The material was whole blood, obtained in connection with sensitization to the hapten diphenylcyclopropenone (DPC). The receptors stem from a woman in her thirties with alopecia areata. Some clones in this sample may be carry-over from other donors' samples.

This clonotype has just a few counts. The rearrangement links TRBV27 to TRBJ2-3; D call uncertain. The germline V gene encodes CDR1 MNHEY and CDR2 SMNVEV (reference sequence). The CDR3 loop spans 13 amino acids. V was pared by 0 bases and J by 6 bases, with 7 bases between. The CDR3 DNA reads TGTGCCAGCAGTTTATCGATAAGGGATACGCAGTATTTT. This gives the protein CASSLSIRDTQYF.

The chain uses TRBV5-5 and TRBJ2-5, with D perhaps TRBD1 or TRBD2 (6 bases each). V lost 0 bases to trimming and J lost 3 bases, with 18 bases between them. Germline CDR1 SGHKS, CDR2 YYEKEE (reference sequence). CDR3 size: 17 residues. CDR3 in DNA: TGTGCCAGCAGCTTGGGGTTGGGGGGCAGAAAGGAAGAGACCCAGTACTTC. Protein: CASSLGLGGRKEETQYF.

This clonotype was counted a few times. V gene TRBV4-3 combines with J gene TRBJ1-6; D ambiguous. This CDR3 contains 16 residues. The germline V and J ends were trimmed by 2 bases and 2 bases, with 10 bases remaining between them. CDR1 is LGHNA, CDR2 YSLEER, per germline. Written as DNA, the CDR3 is TGCGCCAGCAGCCAATCGTCGGACGCCTATAATTCACCCCTCCACTTT. Translation: CASSQSSDAYNSPLHF.

The genes are TRBV4-1 and TRBJ2-2; TRBD2 matches 8 bases. Germline CDR1 and CDR2: MGHRA and YSYEKL. J was trimmed by 5 bases and V by 1 base; bases with no gene match: 9. This CDR3 has 17 amino acids. The CDR3 sequence: CASSQAPGGPSTGELFF. In nucleotides, the CDR3 is TGCGCCAGCAGCCAAGCCCCGGGAGGGCCCTCGACCGGGGAGCTGTTTTTT.

V gene TRBV6-2 or TRBV6-3 combines with J gene TRBJ2-5; no firm D call. V was trimmed by 5 bases and J by 7 bases, leaving 11 bases between them. The germline V gene encodes CDR1 MNHEY and CDR2 SVGEGT. This CDR3 spans 12 amino acids. The DNA of the CDR3 is TGTGCCAGCAGTCAAGACCCCAGGACCCAGTACTTC. Translated: CASSQDPRTQYF.

This clonotype occurred a few times. V and J are TRBV7-2 and TRBJ1-1; D is uncertain. Germline values: CDR1 SGHTA, CDR2 FQGNSA. V lost 5 bases, J lost 5 bases, and 12 bases lay in between. The length of the CDR3 is 13 residues. CDR3 DNA sequence: TGTGCCAGCAGCGTCGGTACAAGGACTGAAGCTTTCTTT. Translating gives CASSVGTRTEAFF.

In its sample, this clonotype was seen once. The chain is built from TRBV7-9 and TRBJ2-5; no definite D call. Germline V gene data show CDR1 as SEHNR and CDR2 as FQNEAQ (reference sequence). This CDR3 spans 11 amino acids. Trimming pared 6 bases from V and 3 bases from J, leaving 5 bases between. The CDR3 coding sequence is TGTGCCAGCAGGGCTGAAGAGACCCAGTACTTC. This translates into CASRAEETQYF.

In DNA, the CDR3 is TGTGCCAGCAGTTATGGGGAGAAGAACTATGGCTACACCTTC. Its translation is CASSYGEKNYGYTF. The V gene is TRBV12-3 or TRBV12-4, the J gene TRBJ1-2; no firm D call. CDR3 length equals 14 residues. V gave up 4 bases and J gave up 2 bases, with 11 bases separating them.

This clonotype was detected only a few times. V gene TRBV6-1 combines with J gene TRBJ1-6, with D perhaps TRBD1 (5 bases). Germline V gene data show CDR1 as MNHNS and CDR2 as SASEGT. The CDR3 consists of 15 residues. V was trimmed by 10 bases and J by 0 bases, leaving 13 bases between them. The CDR3 nucleotides read TGTGCCATCCGGGACTGGAGCTCCTATAATTCACCCCTCCACTTT. It specifies CAIRDWSSYNSPLHF.

This clonotype was found a few times. The chain is built from TRBV5-6 and TRBJ1-1, with 8 bases fitting TRBD1. V dropped 3 bases and J dropped 0; count of bases not matched to a gene: 7. In germline, CDR1 is SGHDT, CDR2 YYEEEE. This CDR3 has 16 residues. The CDR3, as DNA: TGTGCCAGCAGCTGGACAGGGATATTAATGAACACTGAAGCTTTCTTT. It encodes CASSWTGILMNTEAFF.

The V call is TRBV28, the J call TRBJ1-6; a possible D gene is TRBD1 (5 bases). CDR1 and CDR2 from the germline V gene are MDHEN and SYDVKM. The V end was cut by 10 bases, the J end by 11 bases, with 18 bases between. The length of the CDR3 is 13 residues. CDR3 protein: CATRAPSGAPLHF. The DNA for the CDR3 is TGTGCCACCCGAGCCCCTTCGGGGGCACCCCTCCACTTT.

The rearrangement joins TRBV28 to TRBJ2-3, with 11 positions matching TRBD2. J was trimmed by 6 bases and V by 6 bases; bases with no gene match: 5. There are 14 residues in the CDR3. Germline-derived CDR1 and CDR2 are MDHEN and SYDVKM. The CDR3 nucleotides read TGTGCCAGCAGAATAGCGGGGGGGCAGGATACGCAGTATTTT. It translates to CASRIAGGQDTQYF.

V gene TRBV6-6 combines with J gene TRBJ2-2; 9 nucleotides agree with TRBD2. CDR3 size: 16 residues. J lost 7 bases, V lost 4 bases, and 10 bases had no gene match. Per the germline V gene, CDR1 is MNHNY and CDR2 is SVGAGI (reference sequence). CDR3 residues: CASSWGTSRGGGELFF. As DNA, the CDR3 is TGTGCCAGCAGTTGGGGGACTAGCCGAGGGGGCGGGGAGCTGTTTTTT.

This clonotype was seen only a few times. The V and J genes are TRBV9 and TRBJ2-5; no clear D. The V gene's germline CDR1 is SGDLS and CDR2 YYNGEE. Trimming shortened V by 2 bases and J by 0 bases, and 8 bases separated the two germline ends. The CDR3 spans 14 residues. The CDR3 spells CASSVDGNQETQYF. DNA for the CDR3: TGTGCCAGCAGCGTCGACGGAAACCAAGAGACCCAGTACTTC.

This rearrangement joins TRBV7-2 to TRBJ1-1, with a possible D match to TRBD1 (5 bases). V was clipped by 5 bases and J by 4 bases, with 14 bases between them. Germline V gene sequence: CDR1 SGHTA, CDR2 FQGNSA. The CDR3 runs to 14 residues. CDR3 sequence: CASSPTGGVTEAFF. CDR3 in DNA: TGTGCCAGCAGCCCCACTGGAGGGGTCACTGAAGCTTTCTTT.

This clonotype was detected once. J is TRBJ2-7 and V is TRBV29-1; 9 bases fit TRBD1. Germline V gives CDR1 SQVTM, CDR2 ANQGSEA. The CDR3 is 13 residues long. The trim removed 3 bases at V and 6 bases at J, leaving 6 bases unmatched. The CDR3 sequence is CSVEGQGAAEQYF. The CDR3 DNA reads as TGCAGCGTTGAGGGACAGGGAGCGGCCGAGCAGTACTTC.

This clonotype was detected many times. V gene TRBV9 combines with J gene TRBJ1-1; D possibly corresponds to TRBD1 (6 bases). This CDR3 is 13 amino acids long. Trimming left V 0 bases short and J 4 bases short, with 7 bases between. The germline V gene has CDR1 SGDLS and CDR2 YYNGEE. CDR3 DNA sequence: TGTGCCAGCAGCGTAGAAGGGGGCACTGAAGCTTTCTTT. Amino acid sequence: CASSVEGGTEAFF.

The chain combines TRBV7-2 with TRBJ2-1; D is unresolved. Germline V lookup: CDR1 SGHTA, CDR2 FQGNSA. The CDR3 has 15 amino acids. V lost 2 bases and J lost 1, with 9 bases in between. The CDR3 coding sequence is TGTGCCAGCAGCTTACCCAGATCTTCCTACAATGAGCAGTTCTTC. Its protein product is CASSLPRSSYNEQFF.

This clonotype was counted a single time. V is TRBV10-3 and J is TRBJ1-2; no firm D call. The CDR3 covers 12 residues. Trimming took off 6 bases at V and 5 bases at J, with 10 bases between the two ends. Germline-derived CDR1 and CDR2 are ENHRY and SYGVKD. This CDR3 is CAIRTETYGYTF. The DNA of the CDR3 is TGTGCCATCAGAACAGAGACTTATGGCTACACCTTC.

J is TRBJ1-5 and V is TRBV29-1; no reliable D call. This CDR3 has 14 residues. Germline assignment: CDR1 SQVTM and CDR2 ANQGSEA. Trimming pared 4 bases from V and 2 bases from J, leaving 12 bases between. CDR3 in amino acids: CSVASVGGNQPQHF. The CDR3 region has the DNA TGCAGCGTTGCTTCCGTAGGAGGCAATCAGCCCCAGCATTTT.

This clonotype was observed a handful of times. The chain uses TRBV12-3 or TRBV12-4 and TRBJ2-1; TRBD1 is a possible D gene (5 bases). With 8 bases removed from V and 1 base from J, the gap between germline ends came to 18 bases. The CDR3 has 16 amino acids. CDR3: CASRYQQGISYNEQFF. In nucleotides, the CDR3 is TGTGCCAGCCGATACCAGCAGGGAATTTCCTACAATGAGCAGTTCTTC.

CDR3 DNA sequence: TGTGCCATCAGAGGAGCAACTAATGAAAAACTGTTTTTT. Its protein is CAIRGATNEKLFF. The chain recombines TRBV10-3 with TRBJ1-4; no reliable D call. Germline-derived CDR1 and CDR2 are ENHRY and SYGVKD. The V end lost 6 bases, the J end lost 0 bases, and 5 bases lay between the germline ends. The CDR3 consists of 13 residues.

This clonotype has just a few counts. The chain uses TRBV7-6 and TRBJ1-3; D might be TRBD1 (5 bases). The CDR3 consists of 16 residues. CDR1 is SGHVS, CDR2 FNYEAQ, per germline. Trimming removed 4 bases from V and 0 bases from J, with 13 bases in between. CDR3 in amino acids: CASSYAWGPSGNTIYF. The CDR3 bases are TGTGCCAGCAGCTACGCCTGGGGACCCTCTGGAAACACCATATATTTT.

This clonotype has just a few counts. The chain uses TRBV12-3 or TRBV12-4 and TRBJ2-3; perhaps TRBD2 as D (5 bases). This CDR3 has 16 amino acids. The V end lost 3 bases, the J end lost 8 bases, and 21 bases lay between the germline ends. CDR3 bases: TGTGCCAGCAGTTTCCCCGGGATCCTTAAGGGCGGTACGCAGTATTTT. It specifies CASSFPGILKGGTQYF.